The 11 T cell receptor beta chains reported below all come from one sample, sequenced in a study of blood T cell repertoires in COVID-19. Repertoires were generated with immunoSEQ multiplex PCR, while TCRdb's copy carries only in-frame clones and drops some. The table includes more than 85,000 clones, about 87% detected once. Sequencing was performed on peripheral blood. The source is a human donor in a cohort sampled during active COVID-19.

V usage is TRBV12-3 or TRBV12-4 and J usage is TRBJ1-6; no definite D call. The CDR3 is 12 residues long. Trimming removed 6 bases from V and 14 bases from J, with 14 bases in between. CDR3 DNA sequence: TGTGCCAGCAGCCCAGGTGGGCGTTCCCTCCACTTT. Protein sequence: CASSPGGRSLHF.

The chain links TRBV2 to TRBJ2-1; 10 bases align to TRBD2. Per the germline V gene, CDR1 is SNHLY and CDR2 is FYNNEI. The CDR3 has 16 residues. V lost 0 bases to trimming and J lost 8 bases; unmatched junction nucleotides: 7. CDR3: CASSEAPGLASDEQFF. For the CDR3, the DNA is TGTGCCAGCAGTGAAGCGCCGGGACTAGCGAGCGATGAGCAGTTCTTC.

The rearrangement links TRBV9 to TRBJ2-1; 9 bases are shared with TRBD2. The CDR3 sequence is 19 residues long. Germline V lookup: CDR1 SGDLS, CDR2 YYNGEE. Trimming at V came to 2 bases and at J to 0 bases, leaving 12 bases not matched to a gene. The CDR3 region has the DNA TGTGCCAGCAGCGTTCGAGGGGGTAGCGGGGGACCCTCCTACAATGAGCAGTTCTTC. It codes for CASSVRGGSGGPSYNEQFF.

J is TRBJ2-5 and V is TRBV6-5, with 8 bases identical to TRBD1. Germline V gene data show CDR1 as MNHEY and CDR2 as SVGAGI. This CDR3 is built from 13 residues. V lost 6 bases to trimming and J lost 7 bases; unmatched junction nucleotides: 7. The CDR3, as DNA: TGTGCCAGCAGCCTACAGGGGGAGAGGACCCAGTACTTC. Translation gives CASSLQGERTQYF.

The J gene is TRBJ2-7, the V gene TRBV27; D perhaps matches TRBD1 (6 bases). CDR1 and CDR2 (germline): MNHEY, SMNVEV (reference sequence). The CDR3 contains 13 residues. Trimming took 5 bases from V and 7 from J, leaving 15 bases between them. The DNA for the CDR3 is TGTGCCAGCAGTGGGGACATATATCGTGAGCAGTACTTC. Its translation: CASSGDIYREQYF.

The chain joins TRBV6-5 to TRBJ1-1; 7 bases match TRBD1. The CDR3 consists of 15 residues. The V segment lost 10 bases and the J segment 1 base; nucleotides outside the gene matches: 12. Germline values: CDR1 MNHEY, CDR2 SVGAGI. The CDR3 loop is CAIPRDSLPNTEAFF. DNA of the CDR3: TGTGCCATCCCTCGGGACAGCTTACCGAACACTGAAGCTTTCTTT.

The chain recombines TRBV11-3 with TRBJ1-4; the D is unclear. V gave up 5 bases and J gave up 3 bases, with 13 bases separating them. CDR1 is SGHNT and CDR2 is YENEEA in the germline V gene. CDR3 length: 15 amino acids. The CDR3 region is CASSRGREANEKLFF. CDR3 DNA: TGTGCCAGCAGCCGGGGTAGGGAGGCTAATGAAAAACTGTTTTTT.

CDR3 DNA: TGTGCCAGCAGCTTAGATAAGGGGCGGGGCTATGGCTACACCTTC. It is translated as CASSLDKGRGYGYTF. This chain links TRBV7-2 with TRBJ1-2, with a tentative D call TRBD1 (5 bases). This CDR3 region has 15 residues. The germline CDR1 and CDR2 sequences are SGHTA and FQGNSA. The V end was cut by 1 base, the J end by 4 bases, with 13 bases between.

The chain employs TRBV5-1 and TRBJ1-3; TRBD1 agrees at 9 bases. The CDR3 length is 16 residues. V was pared by 3 bases and J by 3 bases, with 7 bases of the junction left unmatched. Germline V gene data show CDR1 as SGHRS and CDR2 as YFSETQ. Here the CDR3 DNA reads TGCGCCAGCAGCTCCGGGACAGGGCAAGGTGGAAACACCATATATTTT. Its translation is CASSSGTGQGGNTIYF. The whole variable domain, filled in from reference TRBV5-1 and TRBJ1-3, reads KAGVTQTPRYLIKTRGQQVTLSCSPISGHRSVSWYQQTPGQGLQFLFEYFSETQRNKGNFPGRFSGRQFSNSRSEMNVSTLELGDSALYLCASSSGTGQGGNTIYFGEGSWLTVV.

The genes are TRBV9 and TRBJ1-3, with D possibly TRBD1 on 5 matching bases. This CDR3 is 15 amino acids long. Trimming left V 3 bases short and J 4 bases short, with 14 bases between. Germline CDR1 SGDLS, CDR2 YYNGEE. DNA of the CDR3: TGTGCCAGCAGCGGAAGGACACGGCCCGGAAACACCATATATTTT. Translating gives CASSGRTRPGNTIYF.

This rearrangement joins TRBV19 to TRBJ1-2; the match to TRBD1 covers 9 bases. The trim removed 3 bases at V and 7 bases at J, leaving 6 bases unmatched. This CDR3 is built from 14 residues. Germline CDR1 LNHDA, CDR2 SQIVND (reference sequence). For the CDR3, the DNA is TGTGCCAGTAGTATGGAGGGGACAGGGAGTGGCTACACCTTC. This translates into CASSMEGTGSGYTF.